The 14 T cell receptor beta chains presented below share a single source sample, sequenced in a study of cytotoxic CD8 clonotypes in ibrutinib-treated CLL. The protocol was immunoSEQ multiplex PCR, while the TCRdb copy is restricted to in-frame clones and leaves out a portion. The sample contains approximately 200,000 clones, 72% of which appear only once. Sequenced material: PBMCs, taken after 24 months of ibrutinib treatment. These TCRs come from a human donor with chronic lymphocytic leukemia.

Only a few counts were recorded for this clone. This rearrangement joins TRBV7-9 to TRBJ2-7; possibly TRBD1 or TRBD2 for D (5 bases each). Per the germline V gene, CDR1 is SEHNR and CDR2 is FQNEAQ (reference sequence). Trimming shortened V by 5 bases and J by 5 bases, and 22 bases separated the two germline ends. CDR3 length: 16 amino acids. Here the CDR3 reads CASSPQGPLRDNEQYF. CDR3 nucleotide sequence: TGTGCCAGCAGCCCCCAGGGACCGCTCCGGGATAACGAGCAGTACTTC.

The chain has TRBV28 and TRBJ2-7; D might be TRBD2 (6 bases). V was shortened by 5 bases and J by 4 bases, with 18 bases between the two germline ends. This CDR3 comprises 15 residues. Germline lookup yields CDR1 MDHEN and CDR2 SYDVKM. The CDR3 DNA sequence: TGTGCCAGCAGTATCTCTACCGGGACTCGGTACGAGCAGTACTTC. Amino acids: CASSISTGTRYEQYF.

The DNA for the CDR3 is TGTGCCAGCAGCGTAGGACCCGGCTACAATGAGCAGTTCTTC. This codes for CASSVGPGYNEQFF. The rearrangement joins TRBV11-2 to TRBJ2-1; D unclear. The CDR3 is 14 amino acids. CDR1 SGHAT and CDR2 FQNNGV come from the germline V gene. V lost 5 bases and J lost 3, with 11 bases in between.

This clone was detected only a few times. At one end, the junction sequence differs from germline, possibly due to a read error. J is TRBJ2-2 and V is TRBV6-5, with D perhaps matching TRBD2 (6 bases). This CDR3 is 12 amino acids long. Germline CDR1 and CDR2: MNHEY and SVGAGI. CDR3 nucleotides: TGCGCATCGGGACTCTGGACCGGGGAGCTGTTTTTT. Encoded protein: CASGLWTGELFF.

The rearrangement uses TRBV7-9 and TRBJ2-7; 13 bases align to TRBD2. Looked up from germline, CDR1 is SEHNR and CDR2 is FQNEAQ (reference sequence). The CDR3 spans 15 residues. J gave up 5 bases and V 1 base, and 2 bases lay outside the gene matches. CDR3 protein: CASSLGTSGSNEQYF. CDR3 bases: TGTGCCAGCAGCTTAGGGACTAGCGGGAGCAACGAGCAGTACTTC. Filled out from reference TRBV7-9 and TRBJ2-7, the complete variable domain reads DTGVSQNPRHKITKRGQNVTFRCDPISEHNRLYWYRQTLGQGPEFLTYFQNEAQLEKSRLLSDRFSAERPKGSFSTLEIQRTEQGDSAMYLCASSLGTSGSNEQYFGPGTRLTVT.

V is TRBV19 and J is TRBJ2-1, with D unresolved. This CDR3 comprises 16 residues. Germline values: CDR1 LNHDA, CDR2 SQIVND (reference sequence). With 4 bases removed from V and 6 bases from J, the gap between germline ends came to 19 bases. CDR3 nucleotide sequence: TGTGCCAGTAGTACTTATCCCGCAACCGAAGGCAATGAGCAGTTCTTC. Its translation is CASSTYPATEGNEQFF.

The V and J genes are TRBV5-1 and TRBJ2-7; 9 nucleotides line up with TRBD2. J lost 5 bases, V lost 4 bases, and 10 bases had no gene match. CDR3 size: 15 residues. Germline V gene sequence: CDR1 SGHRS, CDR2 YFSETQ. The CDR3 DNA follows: TGCGCCAGCAGCCTCCTAGCGGGAAATAGCAACGAGCAGTACTTC. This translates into CASSLLAGNSNEQYF. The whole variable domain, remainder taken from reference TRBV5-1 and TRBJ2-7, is KAGVTQTPRYLIKTRGQQVTLSCSPISGHRSVSWYQQTPGQGLQFLFEYFSETQRNKGNFPGRFSGRQFSNSRSEMNVSTLELGDSALYLCASSLLAGNSNEQYFGPGTRLTVT.

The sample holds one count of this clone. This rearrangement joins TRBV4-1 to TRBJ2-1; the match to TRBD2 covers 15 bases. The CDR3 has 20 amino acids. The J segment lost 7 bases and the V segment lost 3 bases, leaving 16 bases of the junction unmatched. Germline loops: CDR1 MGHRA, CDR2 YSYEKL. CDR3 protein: CASSHLGTSGRFGAPNEQFF. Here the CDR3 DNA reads TGCGCCAGCAGCCACCTCGGGACTAGCGGGAGGTTTGGGGCCCCAAATGAGCAGTTCTTC.

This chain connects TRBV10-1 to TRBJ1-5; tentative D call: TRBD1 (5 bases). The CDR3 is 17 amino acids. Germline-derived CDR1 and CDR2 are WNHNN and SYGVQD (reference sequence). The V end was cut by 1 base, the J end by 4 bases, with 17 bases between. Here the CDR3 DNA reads TGCGCCAGCAGTGAGTTGGGCTCCGGGACGCAAAATCAGCCCCAGCATTTT. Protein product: CASSELGSGTQNQPQHF.

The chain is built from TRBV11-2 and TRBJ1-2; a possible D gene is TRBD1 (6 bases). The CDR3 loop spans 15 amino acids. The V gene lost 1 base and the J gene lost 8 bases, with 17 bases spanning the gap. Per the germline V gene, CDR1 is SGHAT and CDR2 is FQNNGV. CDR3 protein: CASSLVRTAGRGYTF. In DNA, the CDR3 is TGTGCCAGCAGCTTAGTTCGGACAGCAGGGCGGGGCTACACCTTC.

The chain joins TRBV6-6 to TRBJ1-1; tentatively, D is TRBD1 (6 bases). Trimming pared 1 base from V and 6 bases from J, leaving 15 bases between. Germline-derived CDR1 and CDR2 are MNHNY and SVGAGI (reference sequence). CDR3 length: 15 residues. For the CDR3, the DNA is TGTGCCAGCAGTTACTTAGGGAACAGGGATGCTGAAGCTTTCTTT. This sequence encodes CASSYLGNRDAEAFF.

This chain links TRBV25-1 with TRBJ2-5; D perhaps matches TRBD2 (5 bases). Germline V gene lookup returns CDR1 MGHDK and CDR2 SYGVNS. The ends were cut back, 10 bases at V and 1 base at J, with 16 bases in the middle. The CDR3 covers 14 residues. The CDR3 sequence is CATVAAGTQETQYF. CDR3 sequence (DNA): TGTGCCACCGTTGCCGCGGGCACCCAAGAGACCCAGTACTTC.

The CDR3: CASSLGASPGELFF. The CDR3 DNA follows: TGTGCCAGCAGCTTAGGCGCTAGCCCCGGGGAGCTGTTTTTT. The J gene is TRBJ2-2, the V gene TRBV7-8; D perhaps matches TRBD2 (5 bases). Per germline, CDR1 SGHVS and CDR2 FQNEAQ. This CDR3 spans 14 amino acids. V was shortened by 1 base and J by 6 bases, with 9 bases between the two germline ends.

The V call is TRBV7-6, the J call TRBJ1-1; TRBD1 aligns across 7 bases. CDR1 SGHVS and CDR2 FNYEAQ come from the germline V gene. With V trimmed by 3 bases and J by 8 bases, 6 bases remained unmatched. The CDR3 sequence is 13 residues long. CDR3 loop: CASSLRTGSEAFF. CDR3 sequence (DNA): TGTGCCAGCAGCTTGCGGACAGGCTCGGAAGCTTTCTTT.